The clone carrying this T cell receptor (beta chain) has only a few counts. Its antigen is not known. The sample belongs to a study of vaccination effects on CD4 cells after COVID-19. Some clones are missing from TCRdb's copy, which holds only in-frame ones; the method was immunoSEQ multiplex PCR. The sample records around 83,000 clones, 70% to 75% being singletons. Germline V CDR1 and CDR2: SNHLY, FYNNEI. V lost 5 bases and J lost 5, with 12 bases in between. This CDR3 contains 13 residues. Viral peptide pool expansion of antigen-specific CD4+ T cells preceded sequencing in the ViraFEST assay. After less than 11 days in culture, the CD4+ T cells were isolated. PBMC cultures contained over 1.5 million cells per well, about 10 IU/ml IL-2 and 10 ug/ml peptides.

This specimen consisted of CD4+ T cells from PBMCs cultured with HCoV-229E spike peptides, obtained before COVID-19 vaccination. The V call is TRBV2, the J call TRBJ1-1, with D hard to call. This sequence originates from a human donor who received a COVID-19 vaccine. This CDR3 reads CASSPGVRTEAFF. The CDR3 DNA reads TGTGCCAGCAGTCCGGGTGTCCGGACTGAAGCTTTCTTT.